This record looks at one TCR beta chain sequence and its context. Trimming cost V 7 bases and J 5 bases; bases outside gene matches: 4. This CDR3 contains 13 residues. Germline CDR1 is SGHDT and CDR2 is YYEEEE. One entry per CDR3 protein, called by TCRdb with MiXCR from the reads. The sample gives 510,000 or so distinct CDR3 sequences, around a quarter of which show up once; less than 15% is in the top ten. This record comes from a study of T cell repertoires in cytomegalovirus infection. About the research overall: Indications of both CMV infection and matching HLA type were provided by public TCR beta signatures.

The clonotype originates from a human donor in good health (CMV status not recorded). Some clones in this sample may be carry-over from other donors' samples. The chain links TRBV5-6 to TRBJ1-2; the match to TRBD1 covers 11 bases. The sample taken for sequencing was PBMCs. The CDR3 here is CASGTGGLYGYTF. The CDR3 bases are TGTGCCAGCGGGACAGGGGGTCTTTATGGCTACACCTTC. Full variable domain (outside the CDR3, taken from reference TRBV5-6 and TRBJ1-2): DAGVTQSPTHLIKTRGQQVTLRCSPKSGHDTVSWYQQALGQGPQFIFQYYEEEERQRGNFPDRFSGHQFPNYSSELNVNALLLGDSALYLCASGTGGLYGYTFGSGTRLTVV.